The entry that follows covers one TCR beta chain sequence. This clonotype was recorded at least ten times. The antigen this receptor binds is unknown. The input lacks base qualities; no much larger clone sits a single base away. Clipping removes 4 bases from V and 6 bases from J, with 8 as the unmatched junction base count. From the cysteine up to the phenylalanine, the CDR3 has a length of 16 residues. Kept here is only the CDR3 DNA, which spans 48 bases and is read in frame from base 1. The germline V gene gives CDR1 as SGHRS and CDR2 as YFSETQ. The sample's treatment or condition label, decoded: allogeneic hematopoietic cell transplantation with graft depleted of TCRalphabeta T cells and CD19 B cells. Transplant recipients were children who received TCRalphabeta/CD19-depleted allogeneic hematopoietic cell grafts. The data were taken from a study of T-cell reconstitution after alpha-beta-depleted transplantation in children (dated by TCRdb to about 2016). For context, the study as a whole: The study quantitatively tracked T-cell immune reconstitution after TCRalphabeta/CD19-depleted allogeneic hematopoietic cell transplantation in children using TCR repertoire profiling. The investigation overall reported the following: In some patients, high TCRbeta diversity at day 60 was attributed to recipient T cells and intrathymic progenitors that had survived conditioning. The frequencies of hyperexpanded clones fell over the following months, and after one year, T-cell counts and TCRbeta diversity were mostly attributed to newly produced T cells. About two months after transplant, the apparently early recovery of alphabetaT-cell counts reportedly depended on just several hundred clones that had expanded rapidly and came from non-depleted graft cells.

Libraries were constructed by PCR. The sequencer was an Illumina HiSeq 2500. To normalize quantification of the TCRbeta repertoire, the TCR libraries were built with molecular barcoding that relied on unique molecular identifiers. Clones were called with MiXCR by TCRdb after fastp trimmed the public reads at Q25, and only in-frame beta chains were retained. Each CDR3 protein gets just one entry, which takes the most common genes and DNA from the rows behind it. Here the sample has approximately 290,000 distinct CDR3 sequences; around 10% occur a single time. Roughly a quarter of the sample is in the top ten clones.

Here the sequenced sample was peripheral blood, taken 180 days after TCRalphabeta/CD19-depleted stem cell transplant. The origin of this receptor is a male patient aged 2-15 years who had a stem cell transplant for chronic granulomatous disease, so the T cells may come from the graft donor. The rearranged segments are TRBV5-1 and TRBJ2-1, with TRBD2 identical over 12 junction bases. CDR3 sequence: CASSPLAGGPTNEQFF. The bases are TGCGCCAGCAGCCCTCTAGCGGGAGGGCCGACCAATGAGCAGTTCTTC.